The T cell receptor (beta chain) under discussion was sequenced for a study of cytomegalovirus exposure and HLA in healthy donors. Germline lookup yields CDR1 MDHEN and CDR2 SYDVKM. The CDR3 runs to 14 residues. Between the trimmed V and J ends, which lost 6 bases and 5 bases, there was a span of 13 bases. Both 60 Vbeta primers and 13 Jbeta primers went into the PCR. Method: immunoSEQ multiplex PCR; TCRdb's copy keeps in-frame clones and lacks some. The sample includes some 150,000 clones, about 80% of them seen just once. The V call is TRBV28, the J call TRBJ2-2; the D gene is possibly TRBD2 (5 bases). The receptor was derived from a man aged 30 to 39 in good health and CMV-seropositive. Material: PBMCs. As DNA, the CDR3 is TGTGCCAGCAGCCGAAGCGGAGTTACCGGGGAGCTGTTTTTT. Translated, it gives CASSRSGVTGELFF.